This is a list of T cell receptor beta chains from one sample in a study of memory CD4+ T cells and cytomegalovirus serostatus. Clones were read by immunoSEQ multiplex PCR, and TCRdb kept only the in-frame ones, dropping some. The table has 85,000 to 100,000 clones, under 90% seen once. Sequenced sample: memory CD4+ T cells from blood. The receptor source for this set is an adult in good health and CMV-seropositive. Both conserved end residues are part of each CDR3. Fields, in order: J gene, V gene, D gene, clone size, CDR3 DNA, CDR3 protein. A D gene is named only where the DNA matches it firmly. Part of the rows lack a size; the others show once, few, many or a class for expanded clones.

J gene: TRBJ2-1; V gene: TRBV27; D gene: TRBD2; clone size: -; CDR3 DNA: TGTGCCAGCACATTAGCGGGGAGGCTAAATGAGCAGTTCTTC; CDR3 protein: CASTLAGRLNEQFF
J gene: TRBJ2-5; V gene: TRBV7-3; D gene: -; clone size: -; CDR3 DNA: TGTGCCAGCAGCTCAGGAATCCAAGAGACCCAGTACTTC; CDR3 protein: CASSSGIQETQYF
J gene: TRBJ2-3; V gene: TRBV19; D gene: TRBD2; clone size: -; CDR3 DNA: TGTGCCAGTAATCTGGGCGGGAGCGGAGATACGCAGTATTTT; CDR3 protein: CASNLGGSGDTQYF
J gene: TRBJ1-1; V gene: TRBV28; D gene: -; clone size: -; CDR3 DNA: TGTGCCAGCAGTCTCGACACGACCCAAGTCGTAGTGGGAGCTTTCTTT; CDR3 protein: CASSLDTTQVVVGAFF
J gene: TRBJ1-4; V gene: TRBV4-2; D gene: -; clone size: -; CDR3 DNA: TGTGCCAGCAGCCAAGAGGGCAGGATTAATGAAAAACTGTTTTTT; CDR3 protein: CASSQEGRINEKLFF
J gene: TRBJ1-2; V gene: TRBV6-5; D gene: -; clone size: once; CDR3 DNA: TGTGCCAGCAGTTATGGGACGTTCGGGTATGGCTACACCTTC; CDR3 protein: CASSYGTFGYGYTF
J gene: TRBJ1-1; V gene: TRBV18; D gene: -; clone size: -; CDR3 DNA: TGTGCCAGCTCACCAGCGGGCTCAGAGGTCACTGAAGCTTTCTTT; CDR3 protein: CASSPAGSEVTEAFF
J gene: TRBJ2-3; V gene: TRBV7-2; D gene: -; clone size: few; CDR3 DNA: TGTGCCAGCAGTTCTCTGACCCCTAGTGGGGGAGTCTATTTT; CDR3 protein: CASSSLTPSGGVYF
J gene: TRBJ2-3; V gene: TRBV14; D gene: -; clone size: -; CDR3 DNA: TGTGCCAGCAGCCAAAACCCGTCGGATACGCAGTATTTT; CDR3 protein: CASSQNPSDTQYF
J gene: TRBJ2-1; V gene: TRBV28; D gene: -; clone size: many; CDR3 DNA: TGTGCCAGCAGTTTACAGCACAATGAGCAGTTCTTC; CDR3 protein: CASSLQHNEQFF
J gene: TRBJ2-7; V gene: TRBV5-1; D gene: TRBD1; clone size: few; CDR3 DNA: TGCGCCAGCAGCTCTCCAGACAGGGGAAGATACGAGCAGTACTTC; CDR3 protein: CASSSPDRGRYEQYF
J gene: TRBJ2-2; V gene: TRBV2; D gene: TRBD1; clone size: -; CDR3 DNA: TGTGCCAGCAGGAACAGGGGGAACACCGGGGAGCTGTTTTTT; CDR3 protein: CASRNRGNTGELFF
J gene: TRBJ2-1; V gene: TRBV7-3; D gene: TRBD2; clone size: -; CDR3 DNA: TGTGCCAGCAGCAAAGGGGGACTAGCGGGAGGGGTTGAGCAGTTCTTC; CDR3 protein: CASSKGGLAGGVEQFF
J gene: TRBJ2-3; V gene: TRBV2; D gene: -; clone size: once; CDR3 DNA: TGTGCCAGCAGTGAAGCTCGATTACAGATCACAGATACGCAGTATTTT; CDR3 protein: CASSEARLQITDTQYF
J gene: TRBJ2-3; V gene: TRBV4-2; D gene: -; clone size: -; CDR3 DNA: TGTGCCAGCAGCGGACAAGGGTCTAGCACAGATACGCAGTATTTT; CDR3 protein: CASSGQGSSTDTQYF
J gene: TRBJ1-1; V gene: TRBV2; D gene: -; clone size: -; CDR3 DNA: TGTGCCGCAGCACAGTCCAGAGAAGCTTTCTTT; CDR3 protein: CAAAQSREAFF